Shown below are 27 T cell receptor beta chains from a single sample sequenced in a study of T cells in Graves' hyperthyroidism and ophthalmopathy. Using RNA transcripts as the source, TCR beta CDR3 regions were amplified. The TCR CDR3 first-round RT-PCR relied on the HTBI primer set. MiXCR, run by TCRdb on the multiplex PCR reads, gives a single entry per CDR3 protein. The table shows about 270,000 distinct CDR3 sequences, with about 20% occurring only once. Source material: blood. Source of these receptors: a man between 25 and 39 years old with Graves' ophthalmopathy.

V gene TRBV6-1 combines with J gene TRBJ1-6; D may be TRBD1 (6 bases). Germline V gene data show CDR1 as MNHNS and CDR2 as SASEGT. Trimming cost V 7 bases and J 9 bases, with 19 bases left between them. The CDR3 runs 15 residues. CDR3 sequence reads: CASKSPTGFGSPLHF. The DNA of the CDR3 is TGTGCCAGCAAAAGCCCCACAGGGTTTGGTTCACCCCTCCACTTT.

The chain combines TRBV11-2 with TRBJ2-7; perhaps TRBD2 as D (6 bases). V lost 1 base to trimming and J lost 3 bases, with 10 bases between them. In germline, CDR1 is SGHAT, CDR2 FQNNGV. This CDR3 is built from 14 residues. The DNA for the CDR3 is TGTGCCAGCAGCTTAGTACAGGAGGGCTACGAGCAGTACTTC. This gives the protein CASSLVQEGYEQYF. Full variable domain (missing parts from reference TRBV11-2 and TRBJ2-7): EAGVAQSPRYKIIEKRQSVAFWCNPISGHATLYWYQQILGQGPKLLIQFQNNGVVDDSQLPKDRFSAERLKGVDSTLKIQPAKLEDSAVYLCASSLVQEGYEQYFGPGTRLTVT.

The chain links TRBV12-3 or TRBV12-4 to TRBJ2-7, with 7 bases fitting TRBD2. J gave up 4 bases and V 7 bases, and 34 bases lay outside the gene matches. This CDR3 spans 22 amino acids. The chain's CDR3 is CASTLGGGYGTARSSGTYEQYF. DNA for the CDR3: TGTGCCAGCACCCTCGGGGGTGGGTACGGAACAGCCCGTTCCAGCGGGACTTACGAGCAGTACTTC.

This clonotype was seen at least ten times. The chain recombines TRBV12-3 or TRBV12-4 with TRBJ1-1; 7 nucleotides agree with TRBD1. CDR3 length equals 14 residues. The V and J ends lost 6 bases and 6 bases, in that order; junction bases with no gene match: 10. The CDR3 loop reads CASRTQGLNAEAFF. The CDR3, as DNA: TGTGCCAGCAGGACACAGGGGCTTAATGCTGAAGCTTTCTTT.

This clonotype was detected many times. The V and J genes are TRBV7-3 and TRBJ2-7; 7 bases map to TRBD2. The V gene end was trimmed by 6 bases and the J gene end by 3 bases; junction bases not matched to a gene: 8. The CDR3 spans 14 residues. CDR1 and CDR2 (germline): SGHTA, FQGTGA. The DNA of the CDR3 is TGTGCCAGCAGTCCCACTAGCGCCCACTACGAGCAGTACTTC. The encoded protein is CASSPTSAHYEQYF.

This clonotype was counted only a few times. The chain combines TRBV11-3 with TRBJ2-5; D uncertain. The CDR3 spans 15 residues. With 3 bases removed from V and 3 bases from J, the gap between germline ends came to 14 bases. Germline V lookup: CDR1 SGHNT, CDR2 YENEEA. CDR3: CASSFGEQPEETQYF. CDR3 coding DNA: TGTGCCAGCAGCTTTGGGGAACAGCCGGAAGAGACCCAGTACTTC.

This clonotype was counted ten times or more. The V and J genes are TRBV7-2 and TRBJ2-3, with 11 nucleotides matching TRBD2. After removal of 3 bases from V and 2 bases from J, the junction contained 1 base not matched to a gene. Germline CDR1 is SGHTA and CDR2 is FQGNSA. The CDR3 totals 15 residues. CDR3 nucleotide sequence: TGTGCCAGCAGCTTTAGCGGGAGGGCCACAGATACGCAGTATTTT. Its protein is CASSFSGRATDTQYF.

This clonotype has only a few counts. The rearrangement links TRBV5-1 to TRBJ2-7, with D perhaps matching TRBD2 (6 bases). Germline-derived CDR1 and CDR2 are SGHRS and YFSETQ. V was pared by 4 bases and J by 5 bases, with 16 bases between. The CDR3 has 14 amino acids. CDR3 protein: CASSQLGGRNEQYF. For the CDR3, the DNA is TGCGCCAGCAGCCAATTGGGAGGTAGGAACGAGCAGTACTTC. The full variable domain, in which reference TRBV5-1 and TRBJ2-7 provide the parts outside the CDR3, is KAGVTQTPRYLIKTRGQQVTLSCSPISGHRSVSWYQQTPGQGLQFLFEYFSETQRNKGNFPGRFSGRQFSNSRSEMNVSTLELGDSALYLCASSQLGGRNEQYFGPGTRLTVT.

The table lists this clonotype with a few counts. CDR3 DNA sequence: TGTGCCAGCACCAGAATTAACACCGGGGAGCTGTTTTTT. This translates into CASTRINTGELFF. The rearrangement joins TRBV12-3 or TRBV12-4 to TRBJ2-2; D ambiguous. The length of the CDR3 is 13 residues. The V gene lost 7 bases and the J gene lost 2 bases, with 8 bases spanning the gap.

Ten or more counts support this clonotype. The chain uses TRBV30 and TRBJ1-5, with D unresolved. V gave up 2 bases and J gave up 3 bases, with 11 bases separating them. Germline values: CDR1 GTSNPN, CDR2 SVGIG (reference sequence). The CDR3 extends over 14 amino acids. CDR3 nucleotide sequence: TGTGCCTGGAGTCTGGCACTATACAATCAGCCCCAGCATTTT. Amino acids: CAWSLALYNQPQHF.

This clonotype has at least ten counts. V gene TRBV12-3 or TRBV12-4 combines with J gene TRBJ1-2; 9 nucleotides match TRBD1. The CDR3 spans 15 residues. The V segment lost 3 bases and the J segment 9 bases; nucleotides outside the gene matches: 11. The CDR3 DNA is TGTGCCAGCAGTTTGGTGGGACAGGGAAGAGCTAGCTACACCTTC. Translation: CASSLVGQGRASYTF.

The table lists this clonotype with many counts. This chain joins TRBV6-2 or TRBV6-3 and TRBJ2-3; 7 bases are a match to TRBD1. Germline trimming cut 6 bases from V and 0 bases from J; bases unmatched to any gene: 6. This CDR3 is 15 amino acids long. Germline V CDR1 and CDR2: MNHEY, SVGEGT. Here the CDR3 DNA reads TGTGCCAGCAGGTACAGGGGAACTAGCACAGATACGCAGTATTTT. This translates into CASRYRGTSTDTQYF.

Ten or more counts support this clonotype. The gene calls are TRBV11-1 and TRBJ2-1; 14 bases agree with TRBD2. The J segment lost 4 bases and the V segment lost 6 bases, leaving 14 bases of the junction unmatched. The CDR3 loop spans 19 amino acids. Germline CDR1 and CDR2: SGHAT and FQDESV (reference sequence). The CDR3 loop is CASRGLAGESKRGYNEQFF. As DNA, the CDR3 is TGTGCCAGCAGGGGACTAGCGGGAGAGTCCAAAAGGGGGTACAATGAGCAGTTCTTC.

The table lists this clonotype with a count of one. A much larger clone sits a single nucleotide away, making a read error possible. The chain carries TRBV3-1 and TRBJ2-1; D perhaps matches TRBD2 (6 bases). V lost 3 bases, J lost 15 bases, and 12 bases lay in between. Germline values: CDR1 LGHDT, CDR2 YNNKEL (reference sequence). This CDR3 contains 11 residues. The CDR3 sequence is CASSQGDLRFF. The CDR3 coding sequence is TGTGCCAGCAGCCAGGGGGACTTGCGGTTCTTC.

Remarks on this clonotype: A much larger clone sits a single nucleotide away, making a read error possible. J is TRBJ2-7 and V is TRBV10-3, with TRBD1 matching over 8 bases. Germline values: CDR1 ENHRY, CDR2 SYGVKD. CDR3 size: 15 residues. The CDR3 sequence is CASSEGQGFWNEQYF. The DNA of the CDR3 is TGTGCCAGCAGTGAAGGACAGGGATTTTGGAATGAGCAGTACTTC.

This clonotype was seen many times. The CDR3 loop reads CSATPTDRDPSYGYTF. CDR3 in DNA: TGCAGTGCGACCCCCACCGACAGGGATCCTAGCTATGGCTACACCTTC. This chain links TRBV20-1 with TRBJ1-2, with 7 bases lining up with TRBD1. CDR3 length: 16 amino acids. Germline CDR1 is DFQATT and CDR2 is SNEGSKA (reference sequence). V was clipped by 6 bases and J by 4 bases; unmatched bases: 17.

This sequence joins TRBV7-6 and TRBJ2-2; 9 nucleotides line up with TRBD1. V shed 0 bases, J shed 1 base, and the junction held 15 bases outside the gene matches. CDR1 and CDR2 from the germline V gene are SGHVS and FNYEAQ. The CDR3 contains 21 residues. The CDR3 DNA follows: TGTGCCAGCAGCTTAGCCACCCAGGGACAGGGATCGTCATGGAACACCGGGGAGCTGTTTTTT. It is translated as CASSLATQGQGSSWNTGELFF.

The J gene is TRBJ1-1, the V gene TRBV6-5; D call uncertain. Germline values: CDR1 MNHEY, CDR2 SVGAGI. Trimming left V 0 bases short and J 0 bases short, with 8 bases between. The CDR3 sequence is 15 residues long. The CDR3 here is CASSYSPGMNTEAFF. DNA of the CDR3: TGTGCCAGCAGTTACTCCCCTGGGATGAACACTGAAGCTTTCTTT.

At least ten counts were recorded for this clonotype. The chain uses TRBV11-1 and TRBJ2-3; D gene uncertain. Per the germline V gene, CDR1 is SGHAT and CDR2 is FQDESV (reference sequence). The CDR3 totals 12 residues. V was cut by 6 bases and J by 0 bases, with 4 bases left in between. CDR3 in DNA: TGTGCCAGCAGAGGTAGCACAGATACGCAGTATTTT. It is translated as CASRGSTDTQYF. The complete variable domain, with remaining parts taken from reference TRBV11-1 and TRBJ2-3, reads EAEVAQSPRYKITEKSQAVAFWCDPISGHATLYWYRQILGQGPELLVQFQDESVVDDSQLPKDRFSAERLKGVDSTLKIQPAELGDSAMYLCASRGSTDTQYFGPGTRLTVL.

This chain joins TRBV29-1 and TRBJ2-1, with 9 bases fitting TRBD1. CDR3 length: 13 amino acids. The ends lost 6 bases at V and 9 bases at J; junction bases unmatched: 9. Germline V gives CDR1 SQVTM, CDR2 ANQGSEA. The CDR3 spells CSVLGQGGGEQFF. The CDR3 DNA follows: TGCAGCGTCCTGGGACAGGGAGGTGGTGAGCAGTTCTTC.

This clonotype was recorded a few times. This rearrangement joins TRBV10-3 to TRBJ1-1; a possible D gene is TRBD1 (5 bases). V lost 7 bases to trimming and J lost 0 bases, with 9 bases between them. CDR3 length equals 13 residues. CDR1 is ENHRY, CDR2 SYGVKD, per germline. The DNA for the CDR3 is TGTGCCATCAATCCGACAGTGAACACTGAAGCTTTCTTT. This encodes CAINPTVNTEAFF.

The rearrangement uses TRBV10-3 and TRBJ1-1, with TRBD1 identical over 10 bases. Per the germline V gene, CDR1 is ENHRY and CDR2 is SYGVKD. CDR3 size: 15 residues. Trimming at V came to 4 bases and at J to 5 bases, leaving 7 bases not matched to a gene. CDR3 sequence: CAISAPGTGVTEAFF. The CDR3 nucleotides read TGTGCCATCAGTGCGCCCGGGACAGGGGTTACTGAAGCTTTCTTT.

This clonotype showed up many times. This chain uses TRBV5-1 with TRBJ1-2; D is unresolved. Trimming left V 1 base short and J 1 base short, with 8 bases between. Germline values: CDR1 SGHRS, CDR2 YFSETQ. The CDR3 consists of 14 residues. CDR3 protein: CASSLRQNNYGYTF. The CDR3 DNA reads TGCGCCAGCAGCTTGCGGCAGAATAACTATGGCTACACCTTC.

This clonotype was detected a few times. V and J are TRBV4-1 and TRBJ2-1; D remains unclear. The V gene's germline CDR1 is MGHRA and CDR2 YSYEKL. The CDR3 runs to 13 residues. V was cut by 1 base and J by 5 bases, with 6 bases left in between. DNA for the CDR3: TGCGCCAGCAGCCAAGTTAGTGACAATGAGCAGTTCTTC. The encoded protein is CASSQVSDNEQFF.

This clonotype was recorded at least ten times. The chain uses TRBV11-1 and TRBJ2-7, with D perhaps matching TRBD1 (7 bases). This CDR3 comprises 14 residues. Trimming pared 3 bases from V and 5 bases from J, leaving 14 bases between. Germline CDR1 SGHAT, CDR2 FQDESV (reference sequence). The CDR3 is CASSFRQGGHEQYF. In nucleotides, the CDR3 is TGTGCCAGCAGCTTCCGACAGGGAGGCCACGAGCAGTACTTC.

This clonotype was seen at least ten times. V usage is TRBV30 and J usage is TRBJ2-7; TRBD2 aligns across 11 bases. The CDR3 is 13 amino acids. Germline CDR1 and CDR2: GTSNPN and SVGIG (reference sequence). The V segment lost 2 bases and the J segment 9 bases; nucleotides outside the gene matches: 6. The CDR3 region is CAWSHSSGRVQYF. DNA for the CDR3: TGTGCCTGGAGTCATAGTAGCGGGAGGGTGCAGTACTTC.

This sequence joins TRBV24-1 and TRBJ2-7, with 7 positions matching TRBD1. Trimming took 4 bases from V and 1 from J; bases not matched to a gene: 3. Per germline, CDR1 KGHDR and CDR2 SFDVKD. This CDR3 contains 14 residues. The CDR3 nucleotides are TGTGCCACCAGTGACCCGGACAGGTCCTACGAGCAGTACTTC. This gives the protein CATSDPDRSYEQYF.